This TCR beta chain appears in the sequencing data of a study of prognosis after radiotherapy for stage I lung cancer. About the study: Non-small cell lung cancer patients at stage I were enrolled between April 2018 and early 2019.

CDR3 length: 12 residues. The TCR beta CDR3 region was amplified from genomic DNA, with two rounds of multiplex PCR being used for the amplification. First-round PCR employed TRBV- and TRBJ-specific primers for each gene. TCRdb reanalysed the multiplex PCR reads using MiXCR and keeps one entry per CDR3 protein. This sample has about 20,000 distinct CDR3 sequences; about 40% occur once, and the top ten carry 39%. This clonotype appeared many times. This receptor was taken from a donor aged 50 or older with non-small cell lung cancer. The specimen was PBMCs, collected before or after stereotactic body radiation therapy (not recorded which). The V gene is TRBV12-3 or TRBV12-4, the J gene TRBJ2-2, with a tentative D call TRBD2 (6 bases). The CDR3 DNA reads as TGTGCTAGCGGCTCGTGGCCCGGGGAGCTGTTTTTT. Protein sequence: CASGSWPGELFF.